This record looks at one T cell receptor (beta chain) sequence and its context. Germline-derived CDR1 and CDR2 are SGHAT and FQNNGV. The V end was cut by 4 bases, the J end by 0 bases, with 12 bases between. The CDR3 runs to 15 residues. The data are from a study of T cell changes during pregnancy in multiple sclerosis. Some clones are missing from TCRdb's copy, which holds only in-frame ones; the method was immunoSEQ multiplex PCR. The table includes 65,000 to 75,000 clones, roughly 90% detected once. This clonotype originated in a female donor in good health, enrolled as a control in a pregnancy study. The chain links TRBV11-2 to TRBJ2-5, with D perhaps matching TRBD2 (6 bases). This specimen consisted of peripheral blood, obtained after pregnancy. The CDR3 region is CASSWGVGDQETQYF. The DNA for the CDR3 is TGTGCCAGCAGCTGGGGGGTTGGGGACCAAGAGACCCAGTACTTC.